Listed below are T cell receptor beta chains from one sample, sequenced in a study of regulatory T cells in long-lasting Graves disease. TCRdb ran MiXCR on the multiplex PCR reads and lists one entry per CDR3 protein. The repertoire holds hundreds of thousands of distinct CDR3 sequences, with around 15% as singletons. The same specimen was also included in a second study, on T cells in Graves' hyperthyroidism and ophthalmopathy.

Sample: peripheral blood mononuclear cells (PBMCs), taken at new diagnosis, from a patient treated with antithyroid drugs. The receptors originated from a young woman with Graves disease. Each CDR3 is given with its conserved first and last residue. A D gene is named only where the DNA matches it firmly. Clone size is shown for a subset of rows, as once, few, many or a class of expanded clone.

abundance,d_gene,v_gene,j_gene,CDR3aa,CDR3nt
.,.,TRBV4-1,TRBJ2-7,CASSQDHRGSQYEQYF,TGCGCCAGCAGCCAAGATCATCGAGGGTCTCAATACGAGCAGTACTTC
many,.,TRBV27,TRBJ1-5,CASSFSDGSNQPQHF,TGTGCCAGCAGTTTTTCCGACGGTAGCAATCAGCCCCAGCATTTT
few,TRBD1,TRBV24-1,TRBJ2-1,CATSDPKTRGRMGEQFF,TGTGCCACCAGTGATCCAAAAACCAGGGGGCGAATGGGTGAGCAGTTCTTC
many,TRBD2,TRBV28,TRBJ2-1,CASSPASGRVNEQFF,TGTGCCAGCAGTCCCGCTAGCGGGAGAGTAAATGAGCAGTTCTTC
few,.,TRBV7-3,TRBJ2-3,CASSFRGQSTDTQYF,TGTGCCAGCAGCTTCAGGGGCCAGAGCACAGATACGCAGTATTTT
few,TRBD2,TRBV24-1,TRBJ2-1,CATSDFGSSGSHEQFF,TGTGCCACCAGTGATTTTGGGTCTAGCGGGAGCCATGAGCAGTTCTTC
few,.,TRBV3-1,TRBJ1-2,CASSPKGSNYGYTF,TGTGCCAGCAGCCCGAAAGGATCTAACTATGGCTACACCTTC
.,TRBD1,TRBV19,TRBJ1-4,CASRIAGQGNEKLFF,TGTGCCAGTCGTATTGCGGGACAGGGGAATGAAAAACTGTTTTTT
many,TRBD2,TRBV5-4,TRBJ2-1,CASSLAGGSFVEQFF,TGTGCCAGCAGCTTGGCCGGCGGGAGCTTTGTTGAGCAGTTCTTC
.,TRBD2,TRBV18,TRBJ2-7,CASSPYGTSSYEQYF,TGTGCCAGCTCACCCTACGGGACTAGCTCCTACGAGCAGTACTTC
few,TRBD1,TRBV6-1,TRBJ2-1,CASRTGLMVNEQFF,TGTGCCAGCAGGACAGGGTTGATGGTCAATGAGCAGTTCTTC
.,TRBD2,TRBV25-1,TRBJ2-3,CASSEILAGGTDTQYF,TGTGCCAGCAGTGAAATCCTAGCGGGAGGCACAGATACGCAGTATTTT
.,TRBD2,TRBV20-1,TRBJ2-2,CSASPRLATNTGELFF,TGCAGTGCTAGTCCGAGACTAGCCACAAACACCGGGGAGCTGTTTTTT
few,TRBD1,TRBV6-1,TRBJ1-1,CASGDRVGMGAFF,TGTGCCAGCGGGGACAGGGTCGGTATGGGGGCTTTCTTT
.,TRBD1,TRBV27,TRBJ1-2,CASSWGTGGNSYGYTF,TGTGCCAGCAGTTGGGGGACAGGGGGGAACAGCTATGGCTACACCTTC
many,.,TRBV20-1,TRBJ2-3,CSASTADTQYF,TGCAGTGCTAGTACAGCAGATACGCAGTATTTT
many,TRBD1,TRBV28,TRBJ1-6,CASSFWDRGNSPLHF,TGTGCCAGCAGTTTTTGGGACAGGGGGAATTCACCCCTCCACTTT
many,.,TRBV6-1,TRBJ1-1,CASTPNYMNTEAFF,TGTGCAAGCACCCCCAATTATATGAACACTGAAGCTTTCTTT
.,.,TRBV28,TRBJ1-5,CASSLCSIQPQHF,TGTGCCAGCAGTTTATGTTCTATTCAGCCCCAGCATTTT
many,TRBD2,TRBV29-1,TRBJ2-3,CSYRLGVAGGSDTQYF,TGCAGCTACCGCCTCGGGGTAGCGGGAGGTTCAGATACGCAGTATTTT
many,.,TRBV28,TRBJ1-1,CASSLQKNTEAFF,TGTGCCAGCAGTTTACAGAAAAACACTGAAGCTTTCTTT
many,TRBD2,TRBV6-5,TRBJ2-7,CASSYSLAGSSYEQYF,TGTGCCAGCAGTTACTCACTAGCGGGTAGCTCCTACGAGCAGTACTTC
many,.,TRBV7-9,TRBJ1-1,CASSLTQTNTEAFF,TGTGCCAGCAGCTTGACGCAGACGAACACTGAAGCTTTCTTT
few,TRBD1,TRBV27,TRBJ2-7,CASSQGANYEQYF,TGTGCCAGCAGCCAGGGGGCGAACTACGAGCAGTACTTC
few,.,TRBV5-1,TRBJ1-5,CASSAAPANQPQHF,TGCGCCAGCAGCGCGGCCCCCGCCAATCAGCCCCAGCATTTT
.,.,TRBV29-1,TRBJ2-1,CSATHFTGNEQFF,TGCAGCGCAACCCACTTTACGGGGAATGAGCAGTTCTTC
many,TRBD2,TRBV20-1,TRBJ2-7,CSALTLAGGYEQYF,TGCAGTGCTTTGACCCTAGCGGGAGGCTACGAGCAGTACTTC
.,.,TRBV6-1,TRBJ2-3,CASSEYIDTQYF,TGTGCCAGCAGTGAATATATAGATACGCAGTATTTT